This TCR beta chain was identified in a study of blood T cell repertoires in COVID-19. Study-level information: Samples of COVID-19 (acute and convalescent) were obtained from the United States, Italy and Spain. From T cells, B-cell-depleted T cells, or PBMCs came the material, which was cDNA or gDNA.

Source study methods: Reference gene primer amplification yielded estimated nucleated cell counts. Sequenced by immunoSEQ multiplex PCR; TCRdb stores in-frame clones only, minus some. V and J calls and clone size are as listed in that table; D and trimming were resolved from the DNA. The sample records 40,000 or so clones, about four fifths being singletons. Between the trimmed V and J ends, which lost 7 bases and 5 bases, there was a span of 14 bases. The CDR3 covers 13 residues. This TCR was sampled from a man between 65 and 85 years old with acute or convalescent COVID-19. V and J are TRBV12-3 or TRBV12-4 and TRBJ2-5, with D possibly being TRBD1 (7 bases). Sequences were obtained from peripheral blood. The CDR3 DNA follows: TGTGCCAGCACCCCAGGGGGGTGGGAGACCCAGTACTTC. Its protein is CASTPGGWETQYF.